This T cell receptor beta chain emerged from a study of blood T cell repertoires in COVID-19. Across the whole study: Whether acute or convalescent, the COVID-19 samples came from the United States, Italy and Spain.

The V end lost 1 base, the J end lost 3 bases, and 19 bases lay between the germline ends. Germline lookup yields CDR1 MGHRA and CDR2 YSYEKL. This CDR3 is 17 amino acids long. Using immunoSEQ multiplex PCR, the repertoire was profiled, and TCRdb retains in-frame clones only, with some absent. Of 200,000 to 250,000 clones in the sample, roughly 84% were seen once. V and J are TRBV4-1 and TRBJ2-7; TRBD2 might be the D (7 bases). The sample was PBMCs or T cells enriched from blood (not recorded which). This sequence originates from a man between 25 and 39 years old in a cohort exposed to, infected with or recovered from COVID-19 (not recorded which). The CDR3 DNA is TGCGCCAGCAGCCAAGGAGTACGGGGGGCGGCCATCTACGAGCAGTACTTC. Translating it yields CASSQGVRGAAIYEQYF.